This TCR beta chain originates from a study of Graves' ophthalmopathy and Graves' hyperthyroidism. Study-wide context: Researchers obtained peripheral blood at initial diagnosis, before any treatment had begun.

TCR beta CDR3 amplification used RNA transcripts. Amplification began with first-round RT-PCR using HTBI primers, then second-round multiplex PCR was performed. TCRdb re-called the multiplex PCR reads with MiXCR, one entry per CDR3 protein. The sample yields a few hundred thousand distinct CDR3 sequences, roughly 21% seen once. There are 15 residues in the CDR3. V trimming: 2 bases; J trimming: 6 bases; junction bases outside the gene matches: 7. Germline lookup yields CDR1 SGHDN and CDR2 FVKESK. If patients had other autoimmune diseases, uncontrolled infections, pregnancy or lactation, they were excluded. Overall study findings and caveats: Forecasting of ophthalmopathy progression by the model achieved about 71% sensitivity and around 72% specificity. Blood samples also showed most expanded thyroid clonotypes exceeding 0.001 frequency.

This clonotype was counted at least ten times. Its antigen is still unknown. The clonotype originates from a woman between 18 and 29 years old with stable Graves' hyperthyroidism. The chain has TRBV14 and TRBJ2-7, with TRBD1 matching 10 bases. The specimen sequenced was peripheral blood. The CDR3 DNA is TGTGCCAGCAGCCAATTTCGACAGGGGGCGGGCGAGCAGTACTTC. This gives the protein CASSQFRQGAGEQYF.